A selection of T cell receptor beta chains follows, all from one sample in a study of pediatric ulcerative colitis. Generated by immunoSEQ multiplex PCR, the TCRdb table keeps only in-frame clones and is missing some. The sample gives 36,000 or so clones, roughly 72% of which show up once; about 0.7% is in the top ten. What was sequenced was gut tissue. The origin of the receptors is a boy aged 5-17 years with moderate ulcerative colitis. The CDR3 runs from the conserved cysteine through the conserved F or W. The order of the fields is D gene, J gene, V gene, clone size, CDR3 protein, CDR3 DNA. A D gene is named only where the DNA matches it firmly. Clone size is shown for a subset of rows, as once, few, many or a class of expanded clone.

>TRBD2|TRBJ2-1|TRBV9|NA
CASSVDRILAGDNEQFF
TGTGCCAGCAGCGTAGATCGTATTCTCGCGGGAGACAATGAGCAGTTCTTC
>TRBD2|TRBJ2-2|TRBV18|NA
CASSPPVGRTGELFF
TGTGCCAGCTCACCACCGGTCGGGAGGACCGGGGAGCTGTTTTTT
>TRBD2|TRBJ2-3|TRBV19|NA
CASQKEGLAATDTQYF
TGTGCCAGCCAAAAGGAGGGACTAGCGGCAACAGATACGCAGTATTTT
>NA|TRBJ2-7|TRBV7-2|NA
CASSLQTQGPSYEQYF
TGTGCCAGCAGCCTACAGACGCAGGGACCCTCCTACGAGCAGTACTTC
>TRBD2|TRBJ2-7|TRBV5-1|NA
CASSLLGAGGPGFYEQYF
TGCGCCAGCAGCTTACTCGGCGCGGGAGGGCCAGGGTTCTACGAGCAGTACTTC
>NA|TRBJ2-5|TRBV12-5|NA
CASGLGLQETQYF
TGTGCTAGTGGTCTTGGACTGCAAGAGACCCAGTACTTC
>TRBD1|TRBJ1-5|TRBV2|few
CASRGAGTGVQPQHF
TGTGCCAGCAGGGGTGCCGGGACAGGGGTACAGCCCCAGCATTTT
>NA|TRBJ1-2|TRBV29-1|NA
CSVGRGGQDGYTF
TGCAGCGTCGGTCGAGGGGGACAAGATGGCTACACCTTC
>NA|TRBJ2-1|TRBV20-1|few
CSAGDNEQFF
TGCAGTGCTGGGGACAATGAGCAGTTCTTC
>TRBD2|TRBJ2-3|TRBV28|NA
CASSLGGGGTDTQYF
TGTGCCAGCAGTTTAGGCGGGGGGGGCACAGATACGCAGTATTTT
>NA|TRBJ1-6|TRBV6-6|NA
CASSYNSPLHF
TGTGCCAGCAGTTACAATTCACCCCTCCACTTT
>NA|TRBJ1-2|TRBV5-5|NA
CASSARGTNYGYTF
TGTGCCAGCAGCGCGAGGGGGACTAACTATGGCTACACCTTC
>NA|TRBJ1-1|TRBV2|NA
CASRDGQYTEAFF
TGTGCCAGCAGAGACGGACAGTACACTGAAGCTTTCTTT
>NA|TRBJ2-5|TRBV10-3|NA
CAIRRDQMETQYF
TGTGCCATCAGAAGGGACCAGATGGAGACCCAGTACTTC
>TRBD2|TRBJ2-7|TRBV28|NA
CASSQELAGGPCYEQYF
TGTGCCAGCAGTCAAGAACTAGCGGGGGGACCCTGCTACGAGCAGTACTTC
>TRBD1|TRBJ1-6|TRBV19|NA
CASSNRDRSNSPLHF
TGTGCCAGTAGTAATCGGGACAGAAGTAATTCACCCCTCCACTTT
>NA|TRBJ1-2|TRBV25-1|NA
CASSDPGDYGYTF
TGTGCCAGCAGTGATCCGGGGGACTATGGCTACACCTTC
>NA|TRBJ2-3|TRBV28|NA
CASTGLNTDTQYF
TGTGCCAGCACCGGACTTAACACAGATACGCAGTATTTT
>TRBD2|TRBJ2-1|TRBV9|NA
CASSPQPGLGSYNEQFF
TGTGCCAGCAGCCCACAACCGGGACTAGGTTCCTACAATGAGCAGTTCTTC
>NA|TRBJ2-7|TRBV5-1|NA
CASSLGAYEQYF
TGCGCCAGCAGCTTGGGAGCCTACGAGCAGTACTTC
>NA|TRBJ1-1|TRBV27|NA
CASGHTGTYTEAFF
TGTGCCAGTGGGCATACAGGGACCTACACTGAAGCTTTCTTT
>NA|TRBJ2-5|TRBV11-2|NA
CASSLELPAGTQYF
TGTGCCAGCAGCTTAGAACTACCCGCGGGGACCCAGTACTTC
>NA|TRBJ1-2|TRBV5-5|few
CASSLMGGYGYTF
TGTGCCAGCAGCTTGATGGGGGGCTATGGCTACACCTTC
>TRBD2|TRBJ2-3|TRBV11-3|NA
CASRPGTSGLLSTDTQYF
TGTGCCAGCAGACCCGGGACTAGCGGCCTTCTCAGCACAGATACGCAGTATTTT
>TRBD1|TRBJ2-1|TRBV7-2|NA
CASSTQGDRYNEQFF
TGTGCCAGCAGCACCCAGGGGGATCGCTACAATGAGCAGTTCTTC
>NA|TRBJ2-3|TRBV5-8|few
CASSRPDTQYF
TGTGCCAGCAGCCGGCCGGATACGCAGTATTTT
>TRBD1|TRBJ2-5|TRBV2|few
CASSAPGTGQETQYF
TGTGCCAGCAGTGCCCCCGGGACAGGTCAAGAGACCCAGTACTTC
>NA|TRBJ2-1|TRBV30|NA
CAWSARPNEQFF
TGTGCCTGGAGTGCCAGACCCAATGAGCAGTTCTTC
>NA|TRBJ1-6|TRBV5-6|few
CASSLAVSARVGSPLHF
TGTGCCAGCAGCTTGGCCGTTTCGGCGCGAGTAGGTTCACCCCTCCACTTT
>TRBD1|TRBJ2-7|TRBV28|NA
CASSPYRGSSYEQYF
TGTGCCAGCAGTCCCTACAGGGGAAGCTCCTACGAGCAGTACTTC
>NA|TRBJ1-2|TRBV28|NA
CASTIPGRIYGYTF
TGTGCCAGCACCATCCCAGGTAGAATCTATGGCTACACCTTC
>TRBD1|TRBJ2-7|TRBV5-1|NA
CASSLFRDRSYEQYF
TGCGCCAGCAGCTTGTTTAGGGACAGGTCCTACGAGCAGTACTTC
>TRBD2|TRBJ2-2|TRBV13|NA
CASSSRTSGKVGELFF
TGTGCCAGCAGCTCACGGACTAGCGGGAAGGTCGGGGAGCTGTTTTTT
>NA|TRBJ1-4|TRBV6-6|NA
CASSPGGGPANEKLFF
TGTGCCAGCAGCCCCGGGGGGGGGCCGGCTAATGAAAAACTGTTTTTT
>NA|TRBJ1-1|TRBV11-2|NA
CASTLQANTEAFF
TGTGCCAGCACTCTCCAGGCGAACACTGAAGCTTTCTTT
>NA|TRBJ1-5|TRBV2|once
CASSWTRYSNQPQHF
TGTGCCAGCTCTTGGACACGGTATAGCAATCAGCCCCAGCATTTT
>NA|TRBJ2-2|TRBV25-1|once
CASSEYGGRGGELFF
TGTGCCAGCAGTGAATACGGGGGGCGCGGCGGGGAGCTGTTTTTT
>NA|TRBJ1-2|TRBV19|NA
CASSHSYGYTF
TGTGCCAGTAGTCATTCCTATGGCTACACCTTC
>NA|TRBJ1-4|TRBV4-1|NA
CASSPWPALDEKLFF
TGCGCCAGCAGCCCCTGGCCGGCCTTAGACGAAAAACTGTTTTTT
>NA|TRBJ1-2|TRBV5-1|NA
CASSLDSLIYGYTF
TGCGCCAGCAGCCTTGACAGTCTGATCTATGGCTACACCTTC
>NA|TRBJ1-4|TRBV11-3|NA
CASSRYRATNEKLFF
TGTGCCAGCAGCCGATACAGGGCAACTAATGAAAAACTGTTTTTT